The table lists the clone carrying this T cell receptor (beta chain) with a few counts. For sequencing, patients were chosen who had shown expansion of CD8+CD57+ cells by flow cytometry. The sample originates from a study of CD8+CD57+ T cells in acquired aplastic anemia. Background on the study: CD4+ and CD8+ cells, once sorted, gave DNA averaging about 3.4 ug.

Profiling that covered TCR beta VDJ and CDR3 relied on genomic DNA as its template. TCRdb fed the reads into MiXCR, producing one record per CDR3 protein. The sample yields approximately 300,000 distinct CDR3 sequences, around three fifths seen once. The trim removed 10 bases at V and 6 bases at J, leaving 8 bases unmatched. This CDR3 is built from 13 residues. Per germline, CDR1 ENHRY and CDR2 SYGVKD. Sequenced input: sorted CD4+, CD8+, or CD8+CD57+ T cells (not recorded which) from PBMCs. This chain links TRBV10-3 with TRBJ2-3; 9 bases line up with TRBD2. The receptor's source is a human donor with aplastic anemia. The CDR3 sequence: CANKVREGDTQYF. In nucleotides, the CDR3 is TGTGCCAACAAGGTGCGGGAGGGCGATACGCAGTATTTT.